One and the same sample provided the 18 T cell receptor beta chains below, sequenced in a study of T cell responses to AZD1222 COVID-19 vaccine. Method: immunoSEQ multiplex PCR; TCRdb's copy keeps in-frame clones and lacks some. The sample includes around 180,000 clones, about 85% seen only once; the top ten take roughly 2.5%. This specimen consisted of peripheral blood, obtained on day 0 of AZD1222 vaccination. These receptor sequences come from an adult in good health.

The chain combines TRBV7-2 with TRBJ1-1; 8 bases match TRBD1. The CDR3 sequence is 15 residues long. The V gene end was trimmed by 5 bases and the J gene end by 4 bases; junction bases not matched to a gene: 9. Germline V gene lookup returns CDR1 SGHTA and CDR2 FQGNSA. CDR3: CASSNNRGFGTEAFF. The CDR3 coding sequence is TGTGCCAGCAGCAATAACAGGGGGTTTGGCACTGAAGCTTTCTTT.

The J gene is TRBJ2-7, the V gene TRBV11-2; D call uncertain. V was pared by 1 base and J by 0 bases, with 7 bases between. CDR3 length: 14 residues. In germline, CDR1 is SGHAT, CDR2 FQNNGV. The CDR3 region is CASSLGQSSYEQYF. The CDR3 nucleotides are TGTGCCAGCAGCTTAGGTCAAAGCTCCTACGAGCAGTACTTC.

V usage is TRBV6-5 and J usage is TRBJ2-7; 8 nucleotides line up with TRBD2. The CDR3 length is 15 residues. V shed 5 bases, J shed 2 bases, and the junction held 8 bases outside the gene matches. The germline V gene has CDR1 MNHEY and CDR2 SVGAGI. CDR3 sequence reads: CASSLLTGGPYEQYF. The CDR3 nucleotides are TGTGCCAGCAGTCTTTTAACGGGGGGGCCCTACGAGCAGTACTTC.

The CDR3 sequence: CASSLGLVGSNEQFF. The DNA for the CDR3 is TGCGCCAGCAGCTTAGGACTAGTGGGCTCCAATGAGCAGTTCTTC. This chain joins TRBV5-1 and TRBJ2-1; TRBD2 aligns across 7 bases. The CDR3 runs 15 residues. V shed 2 bases and J 6 bases; nucleotides not matched to a gene: 8. CDR1 and CDR2 (germline): SGHRS, YFSETQ.

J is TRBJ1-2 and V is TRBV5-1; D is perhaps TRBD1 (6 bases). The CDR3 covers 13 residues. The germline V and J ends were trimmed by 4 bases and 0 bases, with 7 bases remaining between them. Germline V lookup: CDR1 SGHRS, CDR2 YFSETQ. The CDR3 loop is CASSRDTNYGYTF. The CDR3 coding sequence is TGCGCCAGCAGCCGGGACACTAACTATGGCTACACCTTC.

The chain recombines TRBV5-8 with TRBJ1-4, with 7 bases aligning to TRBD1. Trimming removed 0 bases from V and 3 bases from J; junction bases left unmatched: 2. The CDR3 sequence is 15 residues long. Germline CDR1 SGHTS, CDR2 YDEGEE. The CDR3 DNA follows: TGTGCCAGCAGCTTGGCAGGGGGACCTAATGAAAAACTGTTTTTT. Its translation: CASSLAGGPNEKLFF.

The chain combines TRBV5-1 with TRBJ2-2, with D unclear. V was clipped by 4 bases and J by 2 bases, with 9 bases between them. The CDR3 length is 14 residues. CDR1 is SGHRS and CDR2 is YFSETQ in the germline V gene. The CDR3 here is CASSPGPNTGELFF. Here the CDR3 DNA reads TGCGCCAGCAGCCCAGGCCCTAACACCGGGGAGCTGTTTTTT.

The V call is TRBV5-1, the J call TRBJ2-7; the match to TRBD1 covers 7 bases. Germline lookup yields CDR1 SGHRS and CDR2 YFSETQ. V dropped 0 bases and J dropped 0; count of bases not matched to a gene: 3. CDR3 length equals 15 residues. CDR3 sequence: CASSLAGTVSYEQYF. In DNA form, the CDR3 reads TGCGCCAGCAGCTTGGCCGGGACAGTCTCCTACGAGCAGTACTTC.

CDR3 sequence reads: CASSPDGGSADTQYF. In DNA, the CDR3 is TGTGCCAGCAGCCCCGATGGGGGTTCGGCAGATACGCAGTATTTT. The chain uses TRBV6-5 and TRBJ2-3; D may match TRBD1 or TRBD2 (5 bases each). The germline CDR1 and CDR2 sequences are MNHEY and SVGAGI. V was trimmed by 6 bases and J by 4 bases, leaving 17 bases between them. The CDR3 contains 15 residues.

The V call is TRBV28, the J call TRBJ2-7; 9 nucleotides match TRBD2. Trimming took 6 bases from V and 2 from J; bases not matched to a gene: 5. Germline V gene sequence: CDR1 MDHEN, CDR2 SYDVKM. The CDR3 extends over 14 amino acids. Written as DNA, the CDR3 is TGTGCCAGCAGGGGTGAGCGGGAGGCCTACGAGCAGTACTTC. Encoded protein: CASRGEREAYEQYF.

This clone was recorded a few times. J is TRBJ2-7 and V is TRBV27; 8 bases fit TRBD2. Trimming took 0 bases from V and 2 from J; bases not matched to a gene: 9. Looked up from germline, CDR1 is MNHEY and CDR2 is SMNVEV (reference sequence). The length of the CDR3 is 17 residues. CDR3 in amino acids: CASSLSRGLSGAYEQYF. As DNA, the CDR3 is TGTGCCAGCAGTTTATCACGGGGACTTAGCGGGGCCTACGAGCAGTACTTC.

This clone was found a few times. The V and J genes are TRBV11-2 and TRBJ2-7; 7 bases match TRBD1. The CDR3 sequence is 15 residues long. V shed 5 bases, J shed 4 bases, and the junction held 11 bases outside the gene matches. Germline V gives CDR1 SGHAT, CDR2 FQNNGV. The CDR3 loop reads CASSTRQGVAYEQYF. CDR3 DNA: TGTGCCAGCAGCACAAGACAGGGAGTGGCGTACGAGCAGTACTTC. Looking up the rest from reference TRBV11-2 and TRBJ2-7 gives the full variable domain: EAGVAQSPRYKIIEKRQSVAFWCNPISGHATLYWYQQILGQGPKLLIQFQNNGVVDDSQLPKDRFSAERLKGVDSTLKIQPAKLEDSAVYLCASSTRQGVAYEQYFGPGTRLTVT.

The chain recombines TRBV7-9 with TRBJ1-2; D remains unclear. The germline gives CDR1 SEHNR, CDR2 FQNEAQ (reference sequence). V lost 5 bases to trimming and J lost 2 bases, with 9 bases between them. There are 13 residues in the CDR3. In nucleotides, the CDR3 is TGTGCCAGCAGCACTGACACCAACTATGGCTACACCTTC. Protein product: CASSTDTNYGYTF.

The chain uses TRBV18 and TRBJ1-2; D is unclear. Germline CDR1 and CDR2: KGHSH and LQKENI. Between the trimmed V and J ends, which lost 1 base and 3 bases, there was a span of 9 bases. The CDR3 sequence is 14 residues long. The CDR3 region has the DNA TGTGCCAGCTCACCACAGGGATTAGACTATGGCTACACCTTC. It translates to CASSPQGLDYGYTF.

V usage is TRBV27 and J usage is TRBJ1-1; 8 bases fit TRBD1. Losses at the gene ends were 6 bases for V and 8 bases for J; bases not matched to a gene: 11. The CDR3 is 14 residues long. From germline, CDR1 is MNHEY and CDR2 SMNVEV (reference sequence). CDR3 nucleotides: TGTGCCAGCAGCCCAAGGGACAGGAGTCTCGAAGCTTTCTTT. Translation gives CASSPRDRSLEAFF.

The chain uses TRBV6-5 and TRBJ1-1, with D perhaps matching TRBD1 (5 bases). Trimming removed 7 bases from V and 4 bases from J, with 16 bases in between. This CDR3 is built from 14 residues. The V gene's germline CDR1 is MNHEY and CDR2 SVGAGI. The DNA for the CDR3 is TGTGCCAGCATCAGGGACGCTCCCTCCACTGAAGCTTTCTTT. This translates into CASIRDAPSTEAFF.

The CDR3 is CASRPGQSSYNEQFF. The CDR3 DNA reads TGCGCCAGCCGCCCCGGACAGAGCTCCTACAATGAGCAGTTCTTC. The chain employs TRBV10-2 and TRBJ2-1; D perhaps matches TRBD1 (6 bases). The CDR3 totals 15 residues. The V gene's germline CDR1 is WSHSY and CDR2 SAAADI. Trimming pared 8 bases from V and 0 bases from J, leaving 14 bases between.

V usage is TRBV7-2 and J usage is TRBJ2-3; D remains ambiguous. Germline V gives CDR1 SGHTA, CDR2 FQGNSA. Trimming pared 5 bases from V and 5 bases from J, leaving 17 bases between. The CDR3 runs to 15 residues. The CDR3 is CASSPLSHPEDTQYF. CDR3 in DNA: TGTGCCAGCAGCCCTCTCAGCCACCCGGAAGATACGCAGTATTTT.